This entry lists 28 T cell receptor beta chains sequenced from one sample in a study of CD8+CD57+ T cells in acquired aplastic anemia. Investigators profiled TCR beta VDJ and CDR3 from genomic DNA template. TCRdb reprocessed the reads with MiXCR, giving one entry per CDR3 protein. The sample consists of 150,000 to 200,000 distinct CDR3 sequences, 70% to 75% of them appearing once. Flow cytometry had shown expanded CD8+CD57+ cells in the patients chosen for sequencing. Sequences were obtained from sorted CD4+, CD8+, or CD8+CD57+ T cells (not recorded which) from PBMCs. Receptor source: a human donor with aplastic anemia.

This clonotype was seen more than once but under ten times. The chain carries TRBV20-1 and TRBJ2-1, with TRBD2 identical over 15 bases. The V segment lost 7 bases and the J segment 7 bases; nucleotides outside the gene matches: 2. The CDR3 is made up of 13 amino acids. The germline V gene encodes CDR1 DFQATT and CDR2 SNEGSKA (reference sequence). CDR3 residues: CSGTSGRVNEQFF. The CDR3 nucleotides read TGCAGTGGGACTAGCGGGAGGGTAAATGAGCAGTTCTTC.

In this sample, this clonotype turned up once. The V and J genes are TRBV5-6 and TRBJ2-7; 8 bases map to TRBD2. Germline CDR1 is SGHDT and CDR2 is YYEEEE. The CDR3 has 14 residues. The trim removed 2 bases at V and 5 bases at J, leaving 6 bases unmatched. CDR3 sequence reads: CASSLERRGDEQYF. The CDR3 region has the DNA TGTGCCAGCAGCTTAGAGCGGCGGGGGGACGAGCAGTACTTC.

J is TRBJ1-1 and V is TRBV2; D gene unclear. V lost 4 bases and J 2 bases, leaving 11 bases between the germline ends. CDR3 length: 14 residues. Germline V gene data show CDR1 as SNHLY and CDR2 as FYNNEI. CDR3 DNA: TGTGCCAGCAGTGGCTTGGGCAGCAACACTGAAGCTTTCTTT. It codes for CASSGLGSNTEAFF.

The rearrangement uses TRBV14 and TRBJ2-7; no clear D gene. Trimming left V 4 bases short and J 6 bases short, with 10 bases between. Per germline, CDR1 SGHDN and CDR2 FVKESK. CDR3 length: 12 residues. CDR3 sequence reads: CASSPHPREQYF. Here the CDR3 DNA reads TGTGCCAGCAGCCCACATCCCCGCGAGCAGTACTTC.

This chain joins TRBV7-2 and TRBJ1-5, with 8 bases aligning to TRBD1. The CDR3 has 12 amino acids. After removal of 5 bases from V and 7 bases from J, the junction contained 1 base not matched to a gene. Germline CDR1 is SGHTA and CDR2 is FQGNSA. The CDR3 sequence is CASSPGGQPQHF. The CDR3, as DNA: TGTGCCAGCAGCCCAGGGGGCCAGCCCCAGCATTTT.

A word on this clonotype: The junction does not match germline at one end; this may be a read error. This sequence joins TRBV9 and TRBJ1-5, with D uncertain. The CDR3 is 13 amino acids. CDR1 and CDR2 (germline): SGDLS, YYNGEE. Here the CDR3 reads CASSVDQVQPLHF. CDR3 DNA sequence: TGTGCCAGCAGCGTAGACCAGGTTCAGCCCCTGCATTTT.

CDR3 sequence reads: CATSRVKAPQQFF. CDR3 DNA sequence: TGTGCCACCAGCAGAGTTAAGGCTCCACAGCAGTTCTTC. The gene calls are TRBV15 and TRBJ2-1, with D unclear. V was shortened by 1 base and J by 11 bases, with 12 bases between the two germline ends. The CDR3 is 13 amino acids. Germline V gene data show CDR1 as LNHNV and CDR2 as YYDKDF (reference sequence).

Comment on this clonotype: A read error is likely, as this CDR3 ends without the conserved phenylalanine or tryptophan. The chain combines TRBV6-4 with TRBJ1-1; TRBD1 might be the D (5 bases). Germline V gene lookup returns CDR1 MRHNA and CDR2 SNTAGT. Trimming removed 3 bases at V and 1 base at J, with 6 bases between. This CDR3 comprises 13 residues. CDR3 coding DNA: TGTGCCAGCAGTGAAACAGGGAACACTGAAGCTTTCATT. It translates to CASSETGNTEAFI.

This chain uses TRBV20-1 with TRBJ2-7, with 9 bases fitting TRBD2. CDR3 size: 16 residues. Germline assignment: CDR1 DFQATT and CDR2 SNEGSKA (reference sequence). V gave up 7 bases and J gave up 0 bases; unmatched junction bases: 13. This CDR3 reads CSVQSPKRGASYEQYF. CDR3 nucleotides: TGCAGTGTCCAGAGCCCAAAGCGGGGGGCCTCCTACGAGCAGTACTTC.

The chain combines TRBV7-2 with TRBJ1-6; D is possibly TRBD1 (5 bases). V lost 1 base, J lost 11 bases, and 15 bases lay in between. CDR1 and CDR2 (germline): SGHTA, FQGNSA. The CDR3 extends over 15 amino acids. CDR3 loop: CASSLDWLGEPPLHF. As DNA, the CDR3 is TGTGCCAGCAGCTTAGATTGGCTGGGGGAGCCACCCCTCCACTTT. The whole variable domain, remainder taken from reference TRBV7-2 and TRBJ1-6, is GAGVSQSPSNKVTEKGKDVELRCDPISGHTALYWYRQSLGQGLEFLIYFQGNSAPDKSGLPSDRFSAERTGGSVSTLTIQRTQQEDSAVYLCASSLDWLGEPPLHFGNGTRLTVT.

J is TRBJ2-5 and V is TRBV7-3, with TRBD1 matching over 10 bases. Germline-derived CDR1 and CDR2 are SGHTA and FQGTGA. The CDR3 is 15 amino acids. The ends lost 0 bases at V and 5 bases at J; junction bases unmatched: 3. The CDR3 loop is CASSLTPGQGETQYF. CDR3 sequence (DNA): TGTGCCAGCAGCTTAACACCGGGACAGGGGGAGACCCAGTACTTC.

This CDR3 is CASSSGQGRVSLVGELFF. CDR3 sequence (DNA): TGCGCCAGCAGTTCCGGACAGGGCCGCGTTTCGTTGGTCGGGGAGCTGTTTTTT. The rearrangement links TRBV5-1 to TRBJ2-2; TRBD1 agrees at 8 bases. Germline lookup yields CDR1 SGHRS and CDR2 YFSETQ. The CDR3 spans 18 residues. The V gene end was trimmed by 5 bases and the J gene end by 7 bases; junction bases not matched to a gene: 19.

The rearrangement links TRBV20-1 to TRBJ1-5; D gene uncertain. Per the germline V gene, CDR1 is DFQATT and CDR2 is SNEGSKA (reference sequence). The V end lost 1 base, the J end lost 0 bases, and 10 bases lay between the germline ends. The CDR3 is made up of 15 amino acids. CDR3 sequence: CSARGSSYSNQPQHF. CDR3 in DNA: TGCAGTGCTAGAGGAAGCAGTTATAGCAATCAGCCCCAGCATTTT.

The chain couples TRBV20-1 to TRBJ1-6; possible D gene TRBD1, 5 bases. V lost 3 bases and J lost 7, with 13 bases in between. The CDR3 covers 14 residues. CDR1 DFQATT and CDR2 SNEGSKA come from the germline V gene (reference sequence). CDR3 region: CSASVGPMNSPLHF. The CDR3 DNA sequence: TGCAGTGCTAGTGTGGGACCGATGAATTCACCCCTCCACTTT.

V and J are TRBV7-8 and TRBJ1-6; TRBD1 aligns across 9 bases. Trimming cost V 0 bases and J 8 bases; bases outside gene matches: 2. The CDR3 is 15 residues long. Looked up from germline, CDR1 is SGHVS and CDR2 is FQNEAQ. The CDR3 loop reads CASSLARTGDSPLHF. For the CDR3, the DNA is TGTGCCAGCAGCTTAGCCCGGACAGGGGATTCACCCCTCCACTTT.

This clonotype was observed once. Given the absence of the conserved phenylalanine or tryptophan at the CDR3 end, a read error is likely. The chain joins TRBV19 to TRBJ2-7; 8 positions match TRBD1. Germline V lookup: CDR1 LNHDA, CDR2 SQIVND (reference sequence). There are 13 residues in the CDR3. V lost 7 bases to trimming and J lost 5 bases; unmatched junction nucleotides: 7. For the CDR3, the DNA is TGTGCCAGTACCTCCCAGGGGGCAAACGAGCAGTACCTC. Its translation is CASTSQGANEQYL.

The chain employs TRBV15 and TRBJ2-3; 13 nucleotides match TRBD2. The CDR3 contains 17 residues. Germline CDR1 is LNHNV and CDR2 is YYDKDF (reference sequence). The V gene end was trimmed by 4 bases and the J gene end by 1 base; junction bases not matched to a gene: 5. The CDR3 protein is CATSILAGGPGTDTQYF. The CDR3 nucleotides are TGTGCCACCAGCATACTAGCGGGAGGGCCGGGCACAGATACGCAGTATTTT. Full variable domain (rest looked up from reference TRBV15 and TRBJ2-3): DAMVIQNPRYQVTQFGKPVTLSCSQTLNHNVMYWYQQKSSQAPKLLFHYYDKDFNNEADTPDNFQSRRPNTSFCFLDIRSPGLGDTAMYLCATSILAGGPGTDTQYFGPGTRLTVL.

The J gene is TRBJ2-6, the V gene TRBV24-1; D may be TRBD1 or TRBD2 (5 bases each). The germline gives CDR1 KGHDR, CDR2 SFDVKD. Trimming took off 10 bases at V and 0 bases at J, with 12 bases between the two ends. The CDR3 extends over 15 amino acids. The CDR3 region is CATTGSASGANVLTF. The CDR3, as DNA: TGTGCCACTACAGGTAGCGCCTCTGGGGCCAACGTCCTGACTTTC.

CDR3 protein: CARGMPGGKSYEQYF. CDR3 DNA sequence: TGTGCCCGAGGGATGCCGGGAGGCAAATCCTACGAGCAGTACTTC. The rearrangement joins TRBV12-3 or TRBV12-4 to TRBJ2-7, with 7 bases aligning to TRBD2. V gave up 11 bases and J gave up 1 base; unmatched junction bases: 14. The CDR3 spans 15 residues.

The gene calls are TRBV6-6 and TRBJ2-7, with D possibly being TRBD1 or TRBD2 (5 bases each). The V end lost 2 bases, the J end lost 1 base, and 9 bases lay between the germline ends. CDR1 is MNHNY and CDR2 is SVGAGI in the germline V gene (reference sequence). There are 14 residues in the CDR3. This CDR3 reads CASSYGDGSYEQYF. CDR3 DNA: TGTGCCAGCAGTTACGGGGACGGTTCCTACGAGCAGTACTTC.

The V and J genes are TRBV20-1 and TRBJ2-2; 8 bases match TRBD1. The J segment lost 4 bases and the V segment lost 6 bases, leaving 10 bases of the junction unmatched. The CDR3 length is 15 residues. The germline CDR1 and CDR2 sequences are DFQATT and SNEGSKA (reference sequence). This chain's CDR3 is CSASSLDRGTGELFF. In nucleotides, the CDR3 is TGCAGTGCCAGCAGCTTAGACAGGGGCACCGGGGAGCTGTTTTTT.

This chain joins TRBV20-1 and TRBJ2-1; TRBD2 is a possible D gene (6 bases). Between the trimmed V and J ends, which lost 3 bases and 0 bases, there was a span of 9 bases. The CDR3 runs to 14 residues. The germline V gene has CDR1 DFQATT and CDR2 SNEGSKA (reference sequence). The CDR3 sequence is CSARVSGSYNEQFF. CDR3 sequence (DNA): TGCAGTGCTAGGGTTAGCGGCTCCTACAATGAGCAGTTCTTC.

The J gene is TRBJ2-2, the V gene TRBV14; D unclear. The CDR3 is made up of 13 amino acids. V was trimmed by 1 base and J by 6 bases, leaving 6 bases between them. Looked up from germline, CDR1 is SGHDN and CDR2 is FVKESK. CDR3 region: CASSQGGSGELFF. The DNA of the CDR3 is TGTGCCAGCAGCCAAGGGGGATCCGGGGAGCTGTTTTTT.

The DNA for the CDR3 is TGTGCCAGCAGTTCGAGCGGGAGGCGGACCGGGGAGCTGTTTTTT. It yields the protein CASSSSGRRTGELFF. This rearrangement joins TRBV2 to TRBJ2-2; 9 bases line up with TRBD2. Losses at the gene ends were 5 bases for V and 5 bases for J; bases not matched to a gene: 6. CDR1 is SNHLY, CDR2 FYNNEI, per germline. CDR3 size: 15 residues.

This clonotype was found once. CDR3 sequence (DNA): TGCAGTGCTAGACCCAAAGGGACGGACAATTCACCCCTCCACTTT. Translation gives CSARPKGTDNSPLHF. The genes are TRBV20-1 and TRBJ1-6; a possible D gene is TRBD1 (5 bases). The CDR3 totals 15 residues. Germline V gene sequence: CDR1 DFQATT, CDR2 SNEGSKA (reference sequence). The V end lost 2 bases, the J end lost 7 bases, and 15 bases lay between the germline ends.

This clonotype was picked up a small number of times. The gene calls are TRBV15 and TRBJ2-7; either TRBD1 or TRBD2 may fit D (5 bases each). The CDR3 loop spans 14 amino acids. Trimming pared 1 base from V and 2 bases from J, leaving 9 bases between. CDR1 and CDR2 (germline): LNHNV, YYDKDF (reference sequence). The CDR3, as DNA: TGTGCCACCAGCAGAGGAGGGGTTGCCTACGAGCAGTACTTC. Protein product: CATSRGGVAYEQYF. Full variable domain (remainder filled in from reference TRBV15 and TRBJ2-7): DAMVIQNPRYQVTQFGKPVTLSCSQTLNHNVMYWYQQKSSQAPKLLFHYYDKDFNNEADTPDNFQSRRPNTSFCFLDIRSPGLGDTAMYLCATSRGGVAYEQYFGPGTRLTVT.

The chain is built from TRBV7-6 and TRBJ2-3, with D unresolved. The germline gives CDR1 SGHVS, CDR2 FNYEAQ. Trimming pared 3 bases from V and 3 bases from J, leaving 13 bases between. The CDR3 consists of 15 residues. CDR3 loop: CASSFLAAGTDTQYF. Here the CDR3 DNA reads TGTGCCAGCAGCTTTTTGGCCGCAGGAACAGATACGCAGTATTTT.

The CDR3 DNA sequence: TGTGCCAGCAGCCAAAACCGGGACAAGGGGTACAATGGCTACACCTTC. As protein: CASSQNRDKGYNGYTF. V and J are TRBV2 and TRBJ1-2; D may be TRBD1 (6 bases). CDR1 is SNHLY, CDR2 FYNNEI, per germline. V gave up 6 bases and J gave up 6 bases, with 23 bases separating them. The CDR3 covers 16 residues.